The sequence of this T cell receptor beta chain was determined in a study of CD8 T cells in ankylosing spondylitis. Overall study findings and caveats: In ankylosing spondylitis patients, matched synovial fluid reportedly showed significant enrichment of disease-linked clones. Made up of eight or nine highly homologous variants, a TCR beta motif appeared characteristic of ankylosing spondylitis blood.

The CDR3 contains 13 residues. V lost 3 bases and J 9 bases, leaving 17 bases between the germline ends. Per germline, CDR1 SQVTM and CDR2 ANQGSEA. Note on this clonotype: Its specificity is not known.

It was by quantitative 5'-RACE with molecular barcodes that TCR beta libraries were made. MiXCR, run by TCRdb on the 5' RACE reads, gives a single entry per CDR3 protein. Of a few hundred thousand distinct CDR3 sequences in the sample, about 22% were seen once. The rearrangement uses TRBV29-1 and TRBJ1-2; D gene ambiguous. This clonotype was obtained from a male donor with ankylosing spondylitis. The sequencing input was blood, either unsorted or a sorted T cell fraction (not recorded which). The CDR3 region has the DNA TGCAGCGTTGAGGACCTTGGCACCCTGAGCTACACCTTC. It specifies CSVEDLGTLSYTF.